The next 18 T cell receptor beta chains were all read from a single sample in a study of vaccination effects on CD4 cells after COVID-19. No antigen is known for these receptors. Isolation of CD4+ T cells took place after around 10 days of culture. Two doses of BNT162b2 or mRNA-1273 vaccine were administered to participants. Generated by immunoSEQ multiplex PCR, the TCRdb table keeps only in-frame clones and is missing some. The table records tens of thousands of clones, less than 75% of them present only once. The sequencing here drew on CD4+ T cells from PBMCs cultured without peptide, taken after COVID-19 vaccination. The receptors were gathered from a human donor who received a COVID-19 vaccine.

The CDR3 protein is CASSQVPAVWARGYYNEQFF. The CDR3, as DNA: TGTGCCAGCAGCCAAGTACCGGCGGTTTGGGCCAGGGGGTACTACAATGAGCAGTTCTTC. V gene TRBV14 combines with J gene TRBJ2-1, with 7 bases fitting TRBD1. The CDR3 contains 20 residues. From germline, CDR1 is SGHDN and CDR2 FVKESK. Trimming at V came to 1 base and at J to 3 bases, leaving 18 bases not matched to a gene.

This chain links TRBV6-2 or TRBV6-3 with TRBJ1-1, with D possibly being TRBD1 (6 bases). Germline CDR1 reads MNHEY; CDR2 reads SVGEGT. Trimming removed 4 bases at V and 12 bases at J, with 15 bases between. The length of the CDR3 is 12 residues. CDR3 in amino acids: CASSWRGQGTFF. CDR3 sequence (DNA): TGTGCCAGCAGTTGGAGGGGCCAGGGGACTTTCTTT.

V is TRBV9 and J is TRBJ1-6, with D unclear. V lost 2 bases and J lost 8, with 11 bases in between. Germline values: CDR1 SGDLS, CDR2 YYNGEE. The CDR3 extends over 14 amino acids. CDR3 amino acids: CASSVWEMHSPLHF. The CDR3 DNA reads TGTGCCAGCAGCGTGTGGGAGATGCATTCACCCCTCCACTTT. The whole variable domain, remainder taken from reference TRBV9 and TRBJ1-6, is DSGVTQTPKHLITATGQRVTLRCSPRSGDLSVYWYQQSLDQGLQFLIQYYNGEERAKGNILERFSAQQFPDLHSELNLSSLELGDSALYFCASSVWEMHSPLHFGNGTRLTVT.

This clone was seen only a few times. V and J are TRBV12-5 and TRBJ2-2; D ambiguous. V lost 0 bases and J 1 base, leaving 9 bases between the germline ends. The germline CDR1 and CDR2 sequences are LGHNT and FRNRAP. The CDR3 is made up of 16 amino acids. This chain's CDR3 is CASGLVRSLNTGELFF. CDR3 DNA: TGTGCTAGTGGTTTGGTACGGTCTTTGAACACCGGGGAGCTGTTTTTT.

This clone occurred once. The CDR3 is CASSYTGGSYNEQFF. In DNA form, the CDR3 reads TGCGCCAGCAGCTACACAGGGGGCTCGTACAATGAGCAGTTCTTC. The chain employs TRBV5-1 and TRBJ2-1, with 9 bases matching TRBD1. There are 15 residues in the CDR3. The germline gives CDR1 SGHRS, CDR2 YFSETQ. V dropped 3 bases and J dropped 4; count of bases not matched to a gene: 5.

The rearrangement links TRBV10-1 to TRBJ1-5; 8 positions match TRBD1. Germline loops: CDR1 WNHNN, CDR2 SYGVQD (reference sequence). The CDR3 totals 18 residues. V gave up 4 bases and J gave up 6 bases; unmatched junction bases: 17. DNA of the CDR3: TGCGCCAGCAGTGGGCCAGTAGGACAGGGATCAGGAGGTCAGCCCCAGCATTTT. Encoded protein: CASSGPVGQGSGGQPQHF.

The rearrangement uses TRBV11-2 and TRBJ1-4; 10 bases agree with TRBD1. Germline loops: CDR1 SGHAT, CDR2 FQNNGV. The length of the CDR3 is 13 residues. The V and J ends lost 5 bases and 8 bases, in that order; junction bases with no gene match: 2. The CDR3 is CASSPGQGEKLFF. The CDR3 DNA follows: TGTGCCAGCAGCCCGGGACAGGGGGAAAAACTGTTTTTT.

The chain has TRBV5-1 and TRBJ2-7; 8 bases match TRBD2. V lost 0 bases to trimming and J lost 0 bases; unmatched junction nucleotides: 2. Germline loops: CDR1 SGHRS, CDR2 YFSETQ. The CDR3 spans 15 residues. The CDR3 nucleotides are TGCGCCAGCAGCTTGGGGCGGGGGGACTCCTACGAGCAGTACGTC. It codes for CASSLGRGDSYEQYV.

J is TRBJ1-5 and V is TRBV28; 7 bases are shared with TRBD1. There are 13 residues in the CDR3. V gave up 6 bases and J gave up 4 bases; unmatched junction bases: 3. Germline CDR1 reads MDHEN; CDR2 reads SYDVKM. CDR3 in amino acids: CASRVDRNQPQHF. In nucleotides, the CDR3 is TGTGCCAGCAGGGTGGACAGGAATCAGCCCCAGCATTTT.

CDR3 bases: TGCAGCGCCCAAAATGGGGAAGACACTGAAGCTTTCTTT. It translates to CSAQNGEDTEAFF. This chain links TRBV29-1 with TRBJ1-1, with D unresolved. This CDR3 has 13 amino acids. CDR1 and CDR2 from the germline V gene are SQVTM and ANQGSEA. Between the trimmed V and J ends, which lost 7 bases and 3 bases, there was a span of 15 bases.

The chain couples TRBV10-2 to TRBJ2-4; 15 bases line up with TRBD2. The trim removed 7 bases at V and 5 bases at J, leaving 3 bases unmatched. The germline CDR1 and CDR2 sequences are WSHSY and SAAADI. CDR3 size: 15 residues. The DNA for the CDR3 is TGCGCCAGCAAGTGGACTAGCGGGGGGGAAAACATTCAGTACTTC. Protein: CASKWTSGGENIQYF.

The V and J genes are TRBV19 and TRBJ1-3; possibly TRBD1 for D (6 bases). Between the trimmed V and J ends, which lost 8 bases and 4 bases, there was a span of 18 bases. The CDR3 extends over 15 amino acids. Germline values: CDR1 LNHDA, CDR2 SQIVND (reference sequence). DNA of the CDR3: TGTGCCAGTGCCTCTCTGGGGGGGGCAGGAAACACCATATATTTT. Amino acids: CASASLGGAGNTIYF.

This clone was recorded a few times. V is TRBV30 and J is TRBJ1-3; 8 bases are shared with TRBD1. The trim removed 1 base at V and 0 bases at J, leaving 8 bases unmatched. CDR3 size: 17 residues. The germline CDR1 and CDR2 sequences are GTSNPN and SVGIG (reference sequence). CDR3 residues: CAWSADRASYSGNTIYF. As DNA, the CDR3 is TGTGCCTGGAGTGCGGACAGGGCAAGTTACTCTGGAAACACCATATATTTT. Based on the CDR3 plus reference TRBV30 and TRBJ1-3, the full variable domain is SQTIHQWPATLVQPVGSPLSLECTVEGTSNPNLYWYRQAAGRGLQLLFYSVGIGQISSEVPQNLSASRPQDRQFILSSKKLLLSDSGFYLCAWSADRASYSGNTIYFGEGSWLTVV.

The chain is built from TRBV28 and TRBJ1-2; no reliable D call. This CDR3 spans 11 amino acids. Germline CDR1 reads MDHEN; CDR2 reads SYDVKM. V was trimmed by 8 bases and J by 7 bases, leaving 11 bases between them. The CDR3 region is CASAGGFGYTF. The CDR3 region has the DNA TGTGCCAGCGCCGGCGGATTTGGCTACACCTTC.

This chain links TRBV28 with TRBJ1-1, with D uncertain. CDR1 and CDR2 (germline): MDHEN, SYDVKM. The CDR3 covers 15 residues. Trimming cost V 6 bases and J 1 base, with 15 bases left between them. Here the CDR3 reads CASSSTRLRNTEAFF. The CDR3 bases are TGTGCCAGCAGCTCCACGCGACTTAGGAACACTGAAGCTTTCTTT.

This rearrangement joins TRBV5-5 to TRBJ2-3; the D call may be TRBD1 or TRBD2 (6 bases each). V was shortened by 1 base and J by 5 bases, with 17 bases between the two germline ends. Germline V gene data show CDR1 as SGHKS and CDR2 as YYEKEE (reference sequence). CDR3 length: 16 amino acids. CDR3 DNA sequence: TGTGCCAGCAGCTTGTCCCCGGGGGCGCAGGGAGATACGCAGTATTTT. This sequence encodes CASSLSPGAQGDTQYF. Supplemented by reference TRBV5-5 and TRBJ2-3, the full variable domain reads DAGVTQSPTHLIKTRGQQVTLRCSPISGHKSVSWYQQVLGQGPQFIFQYYEKEERGRGNFPDRFSARQFPNYSSELNVNALLLGDSALYLCASSLSPGAQGDTQYFGPGTRLTVL.

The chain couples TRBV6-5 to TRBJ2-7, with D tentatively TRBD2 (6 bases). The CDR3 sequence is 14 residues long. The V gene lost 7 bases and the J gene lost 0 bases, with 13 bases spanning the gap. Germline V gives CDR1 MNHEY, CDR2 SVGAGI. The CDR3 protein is CASINWDSSYEQYV. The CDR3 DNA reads TGTGCCAGCATCAACTGGGACTCCTCCTACGAGCAGTACGTC.

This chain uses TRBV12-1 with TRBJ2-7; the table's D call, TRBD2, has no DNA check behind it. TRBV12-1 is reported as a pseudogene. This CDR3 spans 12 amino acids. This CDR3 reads CASSFVRYEQYV. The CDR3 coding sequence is TGTGCCAGCAGCTTTGTCCGGTACGAGCAGTACGTC.